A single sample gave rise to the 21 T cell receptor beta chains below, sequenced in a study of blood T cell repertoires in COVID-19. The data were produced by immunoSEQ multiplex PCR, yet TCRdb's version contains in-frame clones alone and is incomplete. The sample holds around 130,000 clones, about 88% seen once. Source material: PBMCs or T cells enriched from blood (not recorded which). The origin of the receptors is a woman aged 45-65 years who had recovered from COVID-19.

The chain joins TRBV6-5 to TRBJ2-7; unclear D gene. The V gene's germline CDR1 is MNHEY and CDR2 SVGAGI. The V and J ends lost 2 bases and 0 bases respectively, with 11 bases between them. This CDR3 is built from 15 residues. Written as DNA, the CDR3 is TGTGCCAGCAGTTACGGATACAGTGTCTCCTACGAGCAGTACTTC. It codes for CASSYGYSVSYEQYF.

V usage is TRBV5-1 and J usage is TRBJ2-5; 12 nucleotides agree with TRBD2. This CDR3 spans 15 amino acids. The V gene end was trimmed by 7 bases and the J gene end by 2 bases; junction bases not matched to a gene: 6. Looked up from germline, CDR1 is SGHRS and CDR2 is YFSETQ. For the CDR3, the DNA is TGCGCCAGCCGACTAGCGGGGGCCTCTCAAGAGACCCAGTACTTC. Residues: CASRLAGASQETQYF.

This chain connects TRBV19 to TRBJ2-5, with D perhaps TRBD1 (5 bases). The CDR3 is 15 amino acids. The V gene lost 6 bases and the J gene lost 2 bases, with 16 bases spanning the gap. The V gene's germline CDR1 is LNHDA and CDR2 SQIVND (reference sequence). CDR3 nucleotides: TGTGCCAGTAGGATGACAGCGCCCGCACAAGAGACCCAGTACTTC. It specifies CASRMTAPAQETQYF.

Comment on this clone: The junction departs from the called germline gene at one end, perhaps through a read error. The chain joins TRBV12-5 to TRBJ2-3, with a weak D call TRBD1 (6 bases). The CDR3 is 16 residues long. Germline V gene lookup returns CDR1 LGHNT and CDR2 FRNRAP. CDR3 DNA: TGTGCTAGTGGTTTGTTCTTACTCGGACAGTCAGATGCGCAGTATTTT. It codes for CASGLFLLGQSDAQYF. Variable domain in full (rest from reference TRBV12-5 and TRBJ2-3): DARVTQTPRHKVTEMGQEVTMRCQPILGHNTVFWYRQTMMQGLELLAYFRNRAPLDDSGMPKDRFSAEMPDATLATLKIQPSEPRDSAVYFCASGLFLLGQSDAQYFGPGTRLTVL.

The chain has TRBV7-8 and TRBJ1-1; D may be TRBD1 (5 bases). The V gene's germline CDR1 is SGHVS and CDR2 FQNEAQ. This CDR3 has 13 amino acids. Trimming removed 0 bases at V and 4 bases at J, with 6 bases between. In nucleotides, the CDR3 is TGTGCCAGCAGCTTAGCCAGGGTCACTGAAGCTTTCTTT. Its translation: CASSLARVTEAFF.

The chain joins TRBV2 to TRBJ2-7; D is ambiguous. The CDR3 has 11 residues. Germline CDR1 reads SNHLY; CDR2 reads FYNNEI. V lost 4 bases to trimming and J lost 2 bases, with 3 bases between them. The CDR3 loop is CASSAAYEQYF. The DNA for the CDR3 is TGTGCCAGCAGTGCAGCCTACGAGCAGTACTTC. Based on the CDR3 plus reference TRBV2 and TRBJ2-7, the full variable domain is EPEVTQTPSHQVTQMGQEVILRCVPISNHLYFYWYRQILGQKVEFLVSFYNNEISEKSEIFDDQFSVERPDGSNFTLKIRSTKLEDSAMYFCASSAAYEQYFGPGTRLTVT.

Written as DNA, the CDR3 is TGTGCCAGCAGTGCCGGGGACAGGGATTATTCACCCCTCCACTTT. It translates to CASSAGDRDYSPLHF. V is TRBV28 and J is TRBJ1-6; 9 bases agree with TRBD1. Unmatched junction bases numbered 7, after V lost 5 bases and J lost 8 bases. The CDR3 runs 15 residues. Germline V gives CDR1 MDHEN, CDR2 SYDVKM.

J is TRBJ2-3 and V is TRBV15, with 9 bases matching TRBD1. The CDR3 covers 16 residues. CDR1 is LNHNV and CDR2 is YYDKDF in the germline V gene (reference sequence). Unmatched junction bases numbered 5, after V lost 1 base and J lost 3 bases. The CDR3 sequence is CATSRGADRGTDTQYF. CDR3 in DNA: TGTGCCACCAGCAGAGGGGCCGACAGGGGGACAGATACGCAGTATTTT.

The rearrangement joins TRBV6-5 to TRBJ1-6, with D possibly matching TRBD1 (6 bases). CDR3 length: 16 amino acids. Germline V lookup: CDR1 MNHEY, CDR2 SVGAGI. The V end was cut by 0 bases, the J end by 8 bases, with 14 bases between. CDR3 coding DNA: TGTGCCAGCAGTTACTCGGGGGCAGGGGCAGATTCACCCCTCCACTTT. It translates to CASSYSGAGADSPLHF.

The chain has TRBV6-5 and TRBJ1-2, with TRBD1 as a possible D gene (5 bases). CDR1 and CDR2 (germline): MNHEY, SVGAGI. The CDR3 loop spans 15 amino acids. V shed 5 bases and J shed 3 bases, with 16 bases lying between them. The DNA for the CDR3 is TGTGCCAGCAGTCCTGCGGCAGGGAGGGACTATGGCTACACCTTC. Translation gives CASSPAAGRDYGYTF.

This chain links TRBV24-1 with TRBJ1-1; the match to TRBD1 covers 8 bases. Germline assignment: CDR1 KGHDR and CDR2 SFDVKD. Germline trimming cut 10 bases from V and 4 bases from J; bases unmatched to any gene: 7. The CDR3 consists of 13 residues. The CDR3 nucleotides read TGTGCCACTCAAGAAACAGGGGGCACTGAAGCTTTCTTT. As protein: CATQETGGTEAFF.

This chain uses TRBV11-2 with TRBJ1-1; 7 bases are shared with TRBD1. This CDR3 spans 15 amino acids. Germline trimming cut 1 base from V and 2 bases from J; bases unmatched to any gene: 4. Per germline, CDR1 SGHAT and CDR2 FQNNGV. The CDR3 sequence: CASSLGWTGNTEAFF. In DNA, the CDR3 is TGTGCCAGCAGCTTAGGCTGGACAGGTAACACTGAAGCTTTCTTT.

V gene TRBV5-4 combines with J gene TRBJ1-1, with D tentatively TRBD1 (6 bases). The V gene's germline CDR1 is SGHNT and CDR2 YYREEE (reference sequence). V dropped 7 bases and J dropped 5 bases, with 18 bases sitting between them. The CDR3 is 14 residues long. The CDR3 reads CASSEVGAKTEAFF. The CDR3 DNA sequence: TGTGCCAGCTCAGAGGTGGGGGCCAAAACTGAAGCTTTCTTT.

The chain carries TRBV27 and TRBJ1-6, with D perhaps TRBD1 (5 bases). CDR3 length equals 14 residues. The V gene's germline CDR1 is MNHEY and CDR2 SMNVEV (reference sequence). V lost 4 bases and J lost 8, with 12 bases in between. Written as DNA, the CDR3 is TGTGCCAGCAGTTACACGGGACTTTATTCACCCCTCCACTTT. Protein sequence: CASSYTGLYSPLHF.

As DNA, the CDR3 is TGTGCCGGGCGGGGGGCTCGGGGCTACACCTTC. Protein product: CAGRGARGYTF. This chain connects TRBV28 to TRBJ1-2; a possible D gene is TRBD1 (6 bases). The germline gives CDR1 MDHEN, CDR2 SYDVKM. Trimming stripped 11 bases from V and 8 bases from J, with 15 bases between. This CDR3 spans 11 amino acids.

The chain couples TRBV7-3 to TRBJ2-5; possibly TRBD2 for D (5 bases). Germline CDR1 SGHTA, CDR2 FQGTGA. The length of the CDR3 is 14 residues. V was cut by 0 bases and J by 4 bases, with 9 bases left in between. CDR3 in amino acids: CASSLTGEGETQYF. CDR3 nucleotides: TGTGCCAGCAGCTTAACGGGAGAAGGAGAGACCCAGTACTTC.

CDR3 sequence (DNA): TGTGCCACCAGCGAGCCAACCCAGGGAGGTTCTGAAGCTTTCTTT. Its protein product is CATSEPTQGGSEAFF. This rearrangement joins TRBV15 to TRBJ1-1, with D possibly matching TRBD1 (5 bases). CDR1 LNHNV and CDR2 YYDKDF come from the germline V gene (reference sequence). Trimming removed 5 bases at V and 6 bases at J, with 19 bases between. The CDR3 is made up of 15 amino acids.

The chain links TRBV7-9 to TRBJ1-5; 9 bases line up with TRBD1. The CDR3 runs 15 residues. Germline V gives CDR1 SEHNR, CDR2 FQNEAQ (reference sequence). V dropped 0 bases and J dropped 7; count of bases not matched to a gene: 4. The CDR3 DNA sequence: TGTGCCAGCAGCTTAGCCACAGGGGGCGGGCAGCCCCAGCATTTT. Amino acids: CASSLATGGGQPQHF.

The CDR3 region has the DNA TGTGCCAGCAGACCGGGACAGGGCAACGAGCAGTACTTC. Its translation is CASRPGQGNEQYF. The V and J genes are TRBV3-1 (or the pseudogene TRBV3-2) and TRBJ2-7; 9 bases fit TRBD1. The CDR3 contains 13 residues. V trimming: 6 bases; J trimming: 5 bases; junction bases outside the gene matches: 5. CDR1 is LGHDT and CDR2 is YNNKEL in the germline V gene (reference sequence).

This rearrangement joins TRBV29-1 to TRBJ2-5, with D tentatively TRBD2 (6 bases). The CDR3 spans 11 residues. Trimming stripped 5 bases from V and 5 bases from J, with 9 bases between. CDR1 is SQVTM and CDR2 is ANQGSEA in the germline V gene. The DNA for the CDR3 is TGCAGCGTTCCGGGGGTGGAGACCCAGTACTTC. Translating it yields CSVPGVETQYF.

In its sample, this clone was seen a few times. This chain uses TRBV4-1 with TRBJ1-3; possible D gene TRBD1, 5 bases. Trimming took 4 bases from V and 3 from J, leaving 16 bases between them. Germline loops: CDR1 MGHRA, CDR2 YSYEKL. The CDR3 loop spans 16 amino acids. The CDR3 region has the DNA TGCGCCAGCAGCCCAGCCGGGGGGTTCGGTGGAAACACCATATATTTT. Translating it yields CASSPAGGFGGNTIYF.